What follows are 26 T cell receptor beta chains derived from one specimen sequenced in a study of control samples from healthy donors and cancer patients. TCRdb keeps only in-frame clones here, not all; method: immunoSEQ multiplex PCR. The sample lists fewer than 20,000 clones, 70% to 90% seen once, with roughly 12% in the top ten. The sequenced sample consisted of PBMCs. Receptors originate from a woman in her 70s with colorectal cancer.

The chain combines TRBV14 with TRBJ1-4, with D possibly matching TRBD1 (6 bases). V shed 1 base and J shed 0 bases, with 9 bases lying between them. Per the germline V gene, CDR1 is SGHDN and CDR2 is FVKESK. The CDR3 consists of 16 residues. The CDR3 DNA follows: TGTGCCAGCAGCCAAGTAGGGGGAACAACTAATGAAAAACTGTTTTTT. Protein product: CASSQVGGTTNEKLFF. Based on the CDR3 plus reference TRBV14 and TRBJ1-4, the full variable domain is EAGVTQFPSHSVIEKGQTVTLRCDPISGHDNLYWYRRVMGKEIKFLLHFVKESKQDESGMPNNRFLAERTGGTYSTLKVQPAELEDSGVYFCASSQVGGTTNEKLFFGSGTQLSVL.

The CDR3 DNA follows: TGCGCCAGCAGCGCGCGGGGGGAGGCTTACAATGAGCAGTTCTTC. It specifies CASSARGEAYNEQFF. The chain employs TRBV4-1 and TRBJ2-1, with 8 positions matching TRBD2. The CDR3 totals 15 residues. Trimming took 5 bases from V and 4 from J; bases not matched to a gene: 7. The germline gives CDR1 MGHRA, CDR2 YSYEKL.

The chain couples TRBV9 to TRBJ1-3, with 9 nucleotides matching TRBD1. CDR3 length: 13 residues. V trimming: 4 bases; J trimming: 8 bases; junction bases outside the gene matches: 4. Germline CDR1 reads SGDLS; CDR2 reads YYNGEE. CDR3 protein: CASSTGQGHTIYF. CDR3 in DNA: TGTGCCAGCAGCACCGGACAGGGGCACACCATATATTTT.

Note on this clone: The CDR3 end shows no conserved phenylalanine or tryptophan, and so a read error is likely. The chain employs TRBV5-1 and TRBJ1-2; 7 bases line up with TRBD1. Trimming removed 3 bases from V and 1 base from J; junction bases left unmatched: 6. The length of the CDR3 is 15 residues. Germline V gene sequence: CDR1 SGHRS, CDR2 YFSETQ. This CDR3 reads CASSSGGALNYGYTS. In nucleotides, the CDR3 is TGCGCCAGCAGCTCAGGGGGGGCGCTTAACTATGGCTACACCTCC.

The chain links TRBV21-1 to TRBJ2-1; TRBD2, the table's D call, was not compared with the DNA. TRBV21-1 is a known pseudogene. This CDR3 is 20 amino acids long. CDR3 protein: CASSKAATHGLISLRNEQFF. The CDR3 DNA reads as TGTGCCAGCAGCAAAGCCGCTACCCATGGACTAATATCCCTTAGGAATGAGCAGTTCTTC.

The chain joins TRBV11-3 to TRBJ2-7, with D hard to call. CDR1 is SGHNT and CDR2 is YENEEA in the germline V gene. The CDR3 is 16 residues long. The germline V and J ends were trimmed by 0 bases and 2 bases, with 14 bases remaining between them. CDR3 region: CASSLDGTTPTYEQYF. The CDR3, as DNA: TGTGCCAGCAGCTTAGATGGAACTACCCCTACCTACGAGCAGTACTTC.

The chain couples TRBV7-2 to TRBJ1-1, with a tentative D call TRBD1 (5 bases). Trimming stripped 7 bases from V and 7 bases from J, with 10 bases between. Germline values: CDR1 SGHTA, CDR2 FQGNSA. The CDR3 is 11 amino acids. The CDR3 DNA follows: TGTGCCAGCACGCCACAGGTTGAAGCTTTCTTT. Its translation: CASTPQVEAFF.

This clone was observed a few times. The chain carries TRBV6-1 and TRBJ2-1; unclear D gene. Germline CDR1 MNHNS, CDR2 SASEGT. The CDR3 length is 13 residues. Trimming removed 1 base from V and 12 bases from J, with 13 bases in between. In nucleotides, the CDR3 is TGTGCCAGCAGTGAAGTGGGTGCTGGACGGCAGTTCTTC. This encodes CASSEVGAGRQFF.

The CDR3 nucleotides are TGTGCCAGCAACCCTTGGACTAGCGGGCGTGAGAATGAGCAGTTCTTC. Residues: CASNPWTSGRENEQFF. This chain connects TRBV6-2 or TRBV6-3 to TRBJ2-1; TRBD2 matches at 11 bases. Germline CDR1 is MNHEY and CDR2 is SVGEGT. This CDR3 is built from 16 residues. The V and J ends lost 7 bases and 7 bases, in that order; junction bases with no gene match: 12.

The CDR3 nucleotides are TGTGCCAGCAGCCCCCTCCGGGGGTCCTTCACAGATACGCAGTATTTT. Amino acids: CASSPLRGSFTDTQYF. The chain uses TRBV14 and TRBJ2-3, with D perhaps matching TRBD2 (6 bases). CDR1 and CDR2 from the germline V gene are SGHDN and FVKESK. This CDR3 is built from 16 residues. The ends were cut back, 4 bases at V and 2 bases at J, with 16 bases in the middle.

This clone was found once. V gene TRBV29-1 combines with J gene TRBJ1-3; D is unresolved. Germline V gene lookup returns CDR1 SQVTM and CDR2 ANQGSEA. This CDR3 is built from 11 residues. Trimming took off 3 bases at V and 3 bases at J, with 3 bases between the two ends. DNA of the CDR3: TGCAGCGTTGACGGTGGAAACACCATATATTTT. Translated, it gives CSVDGGNTIYF.

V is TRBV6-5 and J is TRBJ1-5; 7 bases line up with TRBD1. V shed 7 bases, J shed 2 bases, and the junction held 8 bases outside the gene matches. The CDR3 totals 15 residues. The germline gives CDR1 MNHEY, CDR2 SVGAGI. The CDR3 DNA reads TGTGCCAGCAAAATACAGGGGATTGGCAATCAGCCCCAGCATTTT. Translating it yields CASKIQGIGNQPQHF.

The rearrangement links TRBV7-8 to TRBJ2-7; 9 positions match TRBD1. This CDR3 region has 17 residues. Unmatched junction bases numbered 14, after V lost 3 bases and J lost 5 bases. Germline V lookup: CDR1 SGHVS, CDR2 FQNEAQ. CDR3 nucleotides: TGTGCCAGCAGCTTCGAATCTTATGGGACAGGGCCTAACGAGCAGTACTTC. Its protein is CASSFESYGTGPNEQYF.

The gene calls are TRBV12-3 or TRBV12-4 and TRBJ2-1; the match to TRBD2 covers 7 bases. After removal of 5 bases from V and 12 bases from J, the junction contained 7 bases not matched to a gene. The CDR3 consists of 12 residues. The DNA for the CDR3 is TGTGCCAGCAGTCCCGGGAGGCCGACGCAGTTCTTC. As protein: CASSPGRPTQFF.

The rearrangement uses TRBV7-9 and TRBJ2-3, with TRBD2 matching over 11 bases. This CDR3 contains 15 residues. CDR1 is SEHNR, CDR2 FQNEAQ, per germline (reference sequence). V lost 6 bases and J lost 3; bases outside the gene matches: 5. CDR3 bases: TGTGCCAGCAGTGTTACTAGCGGGGGAACAGATACGCAGTATTTT. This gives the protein CASSVTSGGTDTQYF.

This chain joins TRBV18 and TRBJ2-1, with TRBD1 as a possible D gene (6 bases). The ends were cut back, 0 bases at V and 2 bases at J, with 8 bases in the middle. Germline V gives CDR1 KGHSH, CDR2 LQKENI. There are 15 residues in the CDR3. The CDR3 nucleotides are TGTGCCAGCTCACCACCGGACAGACCCTACAATGAGCAGTTCTTC. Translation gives CASSPPDRPYNEQFF.

The CDR3 sequence is CATVDRVAKNYGYTF. The DNA of the CDR3 is TGTGCCACCGTGGACAGGGTCGCCAAGAACTATGGCTACACCTTC. V usage is TRBV10-3 and J usage is TRBJ1-2, with 8 bases lining up with TRBD1. The germline V gene encodes CDR1 ENHRY and CDR2 SYGVKD. V dropped 10 bases and J dropped 2; count of bases not matched to a gene: 12. CDR3 length equals 15 residues.

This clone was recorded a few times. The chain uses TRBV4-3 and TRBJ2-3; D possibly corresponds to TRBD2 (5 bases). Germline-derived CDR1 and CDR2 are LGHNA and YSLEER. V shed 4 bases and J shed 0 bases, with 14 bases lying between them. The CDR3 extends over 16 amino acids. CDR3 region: CASSRGSGASTDTQYF. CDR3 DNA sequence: TGCGCCAGCAGCCGCGGGTCCGGCGCTAGCACAGATACGCAGTATTTT.

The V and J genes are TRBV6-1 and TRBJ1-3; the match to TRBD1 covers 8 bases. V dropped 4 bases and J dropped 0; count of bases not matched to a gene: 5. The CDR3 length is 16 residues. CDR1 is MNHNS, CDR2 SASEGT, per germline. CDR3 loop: CASSAGQAISGNTIYF. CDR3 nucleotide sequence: TGTGCCAGCAGTGCGGGACAGGCAATCTCTGGAAACACCATATATTTT.

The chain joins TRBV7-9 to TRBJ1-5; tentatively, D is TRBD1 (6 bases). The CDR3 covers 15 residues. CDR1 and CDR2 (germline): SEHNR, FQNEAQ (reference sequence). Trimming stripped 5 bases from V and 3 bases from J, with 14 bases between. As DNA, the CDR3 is TGTGCCAGCAGCCCCGGGGGGGCCTTCAATCAGCCCCAGCATTTT. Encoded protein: CASSPGGAFNQPQHF.

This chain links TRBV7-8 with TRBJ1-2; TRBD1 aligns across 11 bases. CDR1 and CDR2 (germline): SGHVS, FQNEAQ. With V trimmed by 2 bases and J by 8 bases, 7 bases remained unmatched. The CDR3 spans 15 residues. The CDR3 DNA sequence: TGTGCCAGCAGCTTATGGGACAGGGGGATGGGGGGCTACACCTTC. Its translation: CASSLWDRGMGGYTF.

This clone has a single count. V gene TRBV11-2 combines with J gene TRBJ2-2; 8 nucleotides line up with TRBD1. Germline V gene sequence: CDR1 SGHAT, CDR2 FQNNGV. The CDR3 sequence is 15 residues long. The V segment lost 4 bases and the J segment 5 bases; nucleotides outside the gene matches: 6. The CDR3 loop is CASSSPGGWTGELFF. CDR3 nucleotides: TGTGCCAGCAGCTCACCAGGGGGCTGGACCGGGGAGCTGTTTTTT.

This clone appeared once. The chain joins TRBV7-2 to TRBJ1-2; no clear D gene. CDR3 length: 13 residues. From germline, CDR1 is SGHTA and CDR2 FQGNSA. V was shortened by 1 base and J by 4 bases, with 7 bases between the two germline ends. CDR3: CASSLEALYGYTF. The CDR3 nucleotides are TGTGCCAGCAGCTTAGAGGCACTCTATGGCTACACCTTC.

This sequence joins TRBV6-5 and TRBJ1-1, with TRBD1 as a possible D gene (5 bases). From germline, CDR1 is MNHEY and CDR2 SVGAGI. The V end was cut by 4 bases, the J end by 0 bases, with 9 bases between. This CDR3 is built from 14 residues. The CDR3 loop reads CASSLGPMNTEAFF. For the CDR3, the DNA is TGTGCCAGCAGTTTGGGACCGATGAACACTGAAGCTTTCTTT.

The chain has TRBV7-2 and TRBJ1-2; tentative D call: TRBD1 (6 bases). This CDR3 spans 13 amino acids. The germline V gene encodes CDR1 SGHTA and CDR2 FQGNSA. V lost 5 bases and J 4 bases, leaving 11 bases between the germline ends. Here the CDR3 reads CASSEQGAYGYTF. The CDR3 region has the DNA TGTGCCAGCAGCGAACAGGGTGCCTATGGCTACACCTTC.

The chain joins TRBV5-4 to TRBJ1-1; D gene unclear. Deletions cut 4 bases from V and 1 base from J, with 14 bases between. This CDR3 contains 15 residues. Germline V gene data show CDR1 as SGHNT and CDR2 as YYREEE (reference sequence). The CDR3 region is CASSPWVNSNTEAFF. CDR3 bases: TGTGCCAGCAGCCCTTGGGTCAACTCGAACACTGAAGCTTTCTTT.